Each of the 4 T cell receptor beta chains below was sequenced from the same sample in a study of Graves' ophthalmopathy and Graves' hyperthyroidism. RNA transcripts were the template, and TCR beta CDR3 regions were amplified from them. RT-PCR in the first round used HTBI primers; a second-round multiplex PCR followed. TCRdb called the multiplex PCR reads again in MiXCR, with one record for every CDR3 protein. The data contain hundreds of thousands of distinct CDR3 sequences, about 21% of them singletons. What was sequenced was peripheral blood. The source is a woman under 30 with stable Graves' hyperthyroidism.

This clonotype was seen ten or more times. This sequence joins TRBV18 and TRBJ2-2; D gene unclear. V was trimmed by 5 bases and J by 0 bases, leaving 10 bases between them. Germline V CDR1 and CDR2: KGHSH, LQKENI. The CDR3 runs to 15 residues. DNA of the CDR3: TGTGCCAGCTCATCTAACTGGGCGAACACCGGGGAGCTGTTTTTT. Its protein product is CASSSNWANTGELFF.

The V and J genes are TRBV7-2 and TRBJ2-7; 7 bases agree with TRBD2. Germline CDR1 is SGHTA and CDR2 is FQGNSA. V dropped 5 bases and J dropped 2; count of bases not matched to a gene: 6. The CDR3 loop spans 14 amino acids. CDR3 bases: TGTGCCAGCAGCCCGTTGCGGGAGACCTACGAGCAGTACTTC. It translates to CASSPLRETYEQYF.

This clonotype was picked up a small number of times. The chain uses TRBV29-1 and TRBJ2-2, with D possibly called TRBD1 or TRBD2 (5 bases each). Germline V gene sequence: CDR1 SQVTM, CDR2 ANQGSEA. The CDR3 has 14 amino acids. The V end lost 4 bases, the J end lost 7 bases, and 16 bases lay between the germline ends. The CDR3 DNA follows: TGCAGCGTTGCGGGGCCCACCTCGGTCGGGGAGCTGTTTTTT. Translation gives CSVAGPTSVGELFF.

This clonotype was observed many times. The V call is TRBV20-1, the J call TRBJ2-7; 8 bases match TRBD1. From germline, CDR1 is DFQATT and CDR2 SNEGSKA (reference sequence). After removal of 3 bases from V and 6 bases from J, the junction contained 13 bases not matched to a gene. This CDR3 comprises 15 residues. The CDR3 bases are TGCAGTGCTAGCGCCAGGACAGGGACATCCATCGAGCAGTACTTC. It is translated as CSASARTGTSIEQYF.